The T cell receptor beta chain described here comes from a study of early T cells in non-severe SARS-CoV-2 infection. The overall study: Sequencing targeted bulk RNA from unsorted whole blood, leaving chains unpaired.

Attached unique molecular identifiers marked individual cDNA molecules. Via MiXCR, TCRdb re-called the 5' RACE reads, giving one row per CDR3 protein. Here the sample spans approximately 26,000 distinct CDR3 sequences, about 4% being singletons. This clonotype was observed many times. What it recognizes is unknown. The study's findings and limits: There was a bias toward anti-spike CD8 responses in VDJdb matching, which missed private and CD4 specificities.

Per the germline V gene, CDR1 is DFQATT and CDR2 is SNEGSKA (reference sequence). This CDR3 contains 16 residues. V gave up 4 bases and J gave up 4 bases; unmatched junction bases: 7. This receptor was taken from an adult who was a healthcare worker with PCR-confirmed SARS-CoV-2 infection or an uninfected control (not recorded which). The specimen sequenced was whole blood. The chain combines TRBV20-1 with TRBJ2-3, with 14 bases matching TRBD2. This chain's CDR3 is CSANTGLAGEADTQYF. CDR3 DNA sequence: TGCAGTGCTAATACGGGACTAGCGGGAGAGGCAGATACGCAGTATTTT.